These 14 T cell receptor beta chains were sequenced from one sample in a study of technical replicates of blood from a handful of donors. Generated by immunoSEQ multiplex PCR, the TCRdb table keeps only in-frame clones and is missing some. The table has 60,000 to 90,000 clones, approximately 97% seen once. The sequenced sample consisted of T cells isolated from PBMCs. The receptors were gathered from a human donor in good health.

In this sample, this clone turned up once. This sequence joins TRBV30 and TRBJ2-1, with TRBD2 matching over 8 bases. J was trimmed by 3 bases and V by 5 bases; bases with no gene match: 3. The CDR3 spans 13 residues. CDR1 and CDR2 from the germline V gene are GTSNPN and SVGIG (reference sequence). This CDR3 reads CAWEAGGYNEQFF. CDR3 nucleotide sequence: TGTGCCTGGGAGGCGGGGGGCTACAATGAGCAGTTCTTC.

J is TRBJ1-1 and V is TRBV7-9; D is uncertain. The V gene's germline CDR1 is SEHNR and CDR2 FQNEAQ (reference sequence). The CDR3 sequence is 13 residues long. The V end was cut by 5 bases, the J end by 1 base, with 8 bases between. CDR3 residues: CASSLGSNTEAFF. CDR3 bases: TGTGCCAGCAGCCTCGGTTCGAACACTGAAGCTTTCTTT.

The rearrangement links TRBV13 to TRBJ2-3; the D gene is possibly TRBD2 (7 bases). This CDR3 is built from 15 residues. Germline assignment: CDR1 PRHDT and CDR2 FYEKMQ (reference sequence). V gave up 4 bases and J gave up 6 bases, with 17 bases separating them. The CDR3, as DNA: TGTGCCAGCAGCTACGCGGGGGCCCCGACGGATACGCAGTATTTT. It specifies CASSYAGAPTDTQYF. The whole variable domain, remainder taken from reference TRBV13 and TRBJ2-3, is AAGVIQSPRHLIKEKRETATLKCYPIPRHDTVYWYQQGPGQDPQFLISFYEKMQSDKGSIPDRFSAQQFSDYHSELNMSSLELGDSALYFCASSYAGAPTDTQYFGPGTRLTVL.

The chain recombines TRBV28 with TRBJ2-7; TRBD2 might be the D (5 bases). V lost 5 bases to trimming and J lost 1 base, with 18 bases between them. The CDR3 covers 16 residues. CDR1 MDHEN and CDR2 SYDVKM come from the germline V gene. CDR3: CASSTRAGLQSYEQYF. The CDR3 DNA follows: TGTGCCAGCAGTACCCGGGCGGGTCTTCAGTCCTACGAGCAGTACTTC.

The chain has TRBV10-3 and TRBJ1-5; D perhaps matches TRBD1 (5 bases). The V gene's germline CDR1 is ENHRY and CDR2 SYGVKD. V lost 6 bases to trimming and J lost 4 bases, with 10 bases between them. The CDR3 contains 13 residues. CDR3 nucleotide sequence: TGTGCCATCAGGACAGCTGAAAATCAGCCCCAGCATTTT. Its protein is CAIRTAENQPQHF.

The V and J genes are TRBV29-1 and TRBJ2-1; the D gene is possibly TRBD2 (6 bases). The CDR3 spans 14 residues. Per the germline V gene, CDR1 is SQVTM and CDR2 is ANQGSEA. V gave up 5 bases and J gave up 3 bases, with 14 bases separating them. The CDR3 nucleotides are TGCAGCGTTAAAGGTGATAGCGGCTACAATGAGCAGTTCTTC. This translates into CSVKGDSGYNEQFF.

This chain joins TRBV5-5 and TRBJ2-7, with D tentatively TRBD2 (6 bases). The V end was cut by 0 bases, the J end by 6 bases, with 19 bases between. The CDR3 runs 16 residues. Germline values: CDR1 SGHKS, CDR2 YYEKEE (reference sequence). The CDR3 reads CASSLESVSGVREQYF. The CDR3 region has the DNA TGTGCCAGCAGCTTGGAGTCTGTCTCGGGAGTACGCGAGCAGTACTTC.

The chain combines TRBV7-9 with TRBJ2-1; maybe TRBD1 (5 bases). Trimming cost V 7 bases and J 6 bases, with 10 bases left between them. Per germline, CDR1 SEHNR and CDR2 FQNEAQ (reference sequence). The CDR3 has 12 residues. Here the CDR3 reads CASTDIPNEQFF. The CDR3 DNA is TGTGCCAGCACGGACATTCCCAATGAGCAGTTCTTC.

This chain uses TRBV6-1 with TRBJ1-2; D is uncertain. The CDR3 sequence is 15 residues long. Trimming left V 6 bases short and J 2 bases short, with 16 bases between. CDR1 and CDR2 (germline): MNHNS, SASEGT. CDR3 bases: TGTGCCAGCAGCCAGACGGGGAAAGGAAACTATGGCTACACCTTC. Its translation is CASSQTGKGNYGYTF.

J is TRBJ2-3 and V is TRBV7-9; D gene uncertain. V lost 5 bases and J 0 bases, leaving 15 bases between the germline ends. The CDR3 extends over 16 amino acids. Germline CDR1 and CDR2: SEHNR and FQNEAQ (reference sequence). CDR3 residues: CASSANLLTSTDTQYF. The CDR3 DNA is TGTGCCAGCAGCGCTAACTTACTCACTAGCACAGATACGCAGTATTTT.

DNA for the CDR3: TGTGCCAGCAGTTCTTTTCTATCCGTCCCCTATGGCTACACCTTC. As protein: CASSSFLSVPYGYTF. The chain employs TRBV28 and TRBJ1-2; no clear D. Germline V gene data show CDR1 as MDHEN and CDR2 as SYDVKM. This CDR3 is built from 15 residues. The V and J ends lost 4 bases and 4 bases respectively, with 16 bases between them.

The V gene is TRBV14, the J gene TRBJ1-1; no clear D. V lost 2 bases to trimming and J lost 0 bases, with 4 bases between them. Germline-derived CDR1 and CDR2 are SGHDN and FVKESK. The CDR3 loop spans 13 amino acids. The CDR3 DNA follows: TGTGCCAGCAGCCAATCCTTGAACACTGAAGCTTTCTTT. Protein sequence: CASSQSLNTEAFF.

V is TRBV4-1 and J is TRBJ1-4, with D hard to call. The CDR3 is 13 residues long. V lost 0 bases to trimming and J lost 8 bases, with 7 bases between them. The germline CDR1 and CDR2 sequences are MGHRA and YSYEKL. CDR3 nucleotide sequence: TGCGCCAGCAGCCAAGAACGGTCGGAAAAACTGTTTTTT. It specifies CASSQERSEKLFF.

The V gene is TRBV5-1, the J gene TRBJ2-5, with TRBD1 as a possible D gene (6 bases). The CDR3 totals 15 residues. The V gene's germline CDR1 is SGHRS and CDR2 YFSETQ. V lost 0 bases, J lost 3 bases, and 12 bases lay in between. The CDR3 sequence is CASSLGTVTKETQYF. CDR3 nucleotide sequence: TGCGCCAGCAGCTTGGGGACAGTCACCAAAGAGACCCAGTACTTC.